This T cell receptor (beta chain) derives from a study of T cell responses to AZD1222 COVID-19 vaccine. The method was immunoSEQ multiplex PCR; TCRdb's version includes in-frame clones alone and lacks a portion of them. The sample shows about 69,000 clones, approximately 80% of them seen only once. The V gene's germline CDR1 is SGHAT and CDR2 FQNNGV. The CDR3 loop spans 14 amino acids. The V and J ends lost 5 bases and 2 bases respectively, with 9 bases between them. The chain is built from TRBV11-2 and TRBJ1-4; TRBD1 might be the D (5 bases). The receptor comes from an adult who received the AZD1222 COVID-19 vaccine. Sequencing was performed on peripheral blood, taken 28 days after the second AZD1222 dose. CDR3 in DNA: TGTGCCAGCAGCACCCGGGACACTAATGAAAAACTGTTTTTT. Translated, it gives CASSTRDTNEKLFF.